The 12 T cell receptor beta chains listed next were all sequenced from one sample in a study of blood T cell repertoires in COVID-19. Assay used: immunoSEQ multiplex PCR; TCRdb lists only in-frame clones, some missing. Of some 130,000 clones in the sample, 85% were seen once. The sample comprised peripheral blood. The receptors shown here come from a human donor in a cohort sampled during active COVID-19.

The chain is built from TRBV6-6 and TRBJ1-5, with 9 bases lining up with TRBD1. The CDR3 covers 14 residues. After removal of 8 bases from V and 7 bases from J, the junction contained 9 bases not matched to a gene. Looked up from germline, CDR1 is MNHNY and CDR2 is SVGAGI (reference sequence). CDR3 sequence: CASSGQGNLQPQHF. The DNA of the CDR3 is TGTGCCAGCTCGGGACAGGGCAATCTCCAGCCCCAGCATTTT.

This chain connects TRBV4-3 to TRBJ1-2, with TRBD1 matching over 10 bases. Trimming took 3 bases from V and 3 from J; bases not matched to a gene: 7. CDR1 LGHNA and CDR2 YSLEER come from the germline V gene. The CDR3 has 16 residues. The CDR3 spells CASSHKDRGQDYGYTF. DNA for the CDR3: TGCGCCAGCAGCCATAAAGACAGGGGGCAGGACTATGGCTACACCTTC.

The chain joins TRBV4-3 to TRBJ1-1; D might be TRBD1 (5 bases). CDR3 length: 14 residues. Trimming cost V 0 bases and J 3 bases, with 8 bases left between them. CDR1 is LGHNA, CDR2 YSLEER, per germline. CDR3 DNA: TGCGCCAGCAGCCAAGACCCAGGGTACACTGAAGCTTTCTTT. Translated: CASSQDPGYTEAFF.

The CDR3 bases are TGCGCCAGCAGCTTGGACTATTCACCCCTCCACTTT. Protein: CASSLDYSPLHF. This chain joins TRBV5-1 and TRBJ1-6; D unresolved. The CDR3 has 12 residues. Germline V lookup: CDR1 SGHRS, CDR2 YFSETQ. V was cut by 0 bases and J by 8 bases, with 3 bases left in between. Full variable domain (outside the CDR3, taken from reference TRBV5-1 and TRBJ1-6): KAGVTQTPRYLIKTRGQQVTLSCSPISGHRSVSWYQQTPGQGLQFLFEYFSETQRNKGNFPGRFSGRQFSNSRSEMNVSTLELGDSALYLCASSLDYSPLHFGNGTRLTVT.

This clone was seen just once. The chain uses TRBV4-3 and TRBJ2-3, with TRBD2 as a possible D gene (5 bases). This CDR3 is 17 amino acids long. V was trimmed by 4 bases and J by 0 bases, leaving 17 bases between them. Germline values: CDR1 LGHNA, CDR2 YSLEER. The CDR3 is CASSLTRTGPSTDTQYF. In DNA, the CDR3 is TGCGCCAGCAGCCTGACAAGGACTGGGCCAAGCACAGATACGCAGTATTTT.

The J gene is TRBJ2-1, the V gene TRBV11-3, with D maybe TRBD2 (5 bases). Trimming pared 5 bases from V and 2 bases from J, leaving 10 bases between. The CDR3 runs 14 residues. Germline CDR1 is SGHNT and CDR2 is YENEEA. The CDR3: CASSLGLTYNEQFF. The CDR3 bases are TGTGCCAGCAGCCTCGGACTGACCTACAATGAGCAGTTCTTC.

The chain couples TRBV2 to TRBJ2-2; D is perhaps TRBD2 (5 bases). Germline V lookup: CDR1 SNHLY, CDR2 FYNNEI. Trimming cost V 7 bases and J 5 bases, with 14 bases left between them. This CDR3 has 14 residues. In DNA form, the CDR3 reads TGTGCCAGCAATACGGGGTCGGGGACCGGGGAGCTGTTTTTT. Protein: CASNTGSGTGELFF.

This sequence joins TRBV7-3 and TRBJ2-2; maybe TRBD2 (6 bases). Between the trimmed V and J ends, which lost 5 bases and 6 bases, there was a span of 13 bases. This CDR3 comprises 14 residues. CDR1 is SGHTA, CDR2 FQGTGA, per germline. In nucleotides, the CDR3 is TGTGCCAGCAGCCCGATAGGGGAGGCCGGGGAGCTGTTTTTT. This codes for CASSPIGEAGELFF.

V is TRBV9 and J is TRBJ2-1; tentatively, D is TRBD2 (5 bases). CDR1 is SGDLS and CDR2 is YYNGEE in the germline V gene. The CDR3 spans 14 residues. V was shortened by 3 bases and J by 3 bases, with 10 bases between the two germline ends. The CDR3 DNA follows: TGTGCCAGCAGCGAACGGGGTGTCTACAATGAGCAGTTCTTC. Protein: CASSERGVYNEQFF.

This chain uses TRBV5-1 with TRBJ1-6; possibly TRBD1 for D (6 bases). This CDR3 is 15 amino acids long. The germline CDR1 and CDR2 sequences are SGHRS and YFSETQ. Trimming removed 8 bases from V and 7 bases from J, with 19 bases in between. The CDR3 protein is CARLARTEKNSPLHF. In DNA, the CDR3 is TGCGCCAGATTAGCTCGGACAGAGAAAAATTCACCCCTCCACTTT.

This clone was recorded once. This chain connects TRBV3-1 (or the pseudogene TRBV3-2) to TRBJ1-4, with 8 nucleotides matching TRBD1. The CDR3 sequence is 15 residues long. Germline values: CDR1 LGHDT, CDR2 YNNKEL (reference sequence). V dropped 4 bases and J dropped 6; count of bases not matched to a gene: 7. The CDR3: CASSLGQGPYEKLFF. The DNA for the CDR3 is TGTGCCAGCAGCCTAGGACAGGGCCCTTATGAAAAACTGTTTTTT.

The chain uses TRBV19 and TRBJ1-1; D perhaps matches TRBD1 (6 bases). CDR3 length: 14 amino acids. Per the germline V gene, CDR1 is LNHDA and CDR2 is SQIVND (reference sequence). The V gene lost 5 bases and the J gene lost 1 base, with 11 bases spanning the gap. This CDR3 reads CASSFRTANTEAFF. The CDR3 DNA sequence: TGTGCCAGTAGTTTCAGGACAGCGAACACTGAAGCTTTCTTT.